This T cell receptor (beta chain) appears in the sequencing data of a study of blood T cells in healthy people across ages. Combining a sample-barcoded 5' primer with a J-beta primer mix, a second PCR ran for roughly 6 to 12 cycles. The template-switch adaptor, which had 12 random nucleotides, put a tag on each cDNA molecule. TCRdb itself ran the 5' RACE reads through MiXCR, one entry per CDR3 protein. The top ten clones hold roughly 34% of a sample with approximately 690,000 distinct CDR3 sequences, 58% of them seen once. Only a few counts were recorded for this clonotype. Its antigen is unidentified. Study outcomes and limitations: Correlation between TCR beta diversity and naive T cell percentage was strong. A roughly linear age-dependent decrease characterized TCR beta diversity per million T cells. Reliance upon unsorted PBMCs precluded definitive naive versus antigen-experienced comparison.

The clonotype originates from a man in his sixties in good health. The sequenced material came from blood.

This CDR3 is CSARGTSGGFQETQYF. CDR3 DNA sequence: TGCAGTGCTAGGGGAACTAGCGGGGGGTTTCAAGAGACCCAGTACTTC. V is TRBV20-1 and J is TRBJ2-5; TRBD2 matches 12 bases. The CDR3 contains 16 residues. The germline gives CDR1 DFQATT, CDR2 SNEGSKA (reference sequence). With V trimmed by 3 bases and J by 2 bases, 7 bases remained unmatched.